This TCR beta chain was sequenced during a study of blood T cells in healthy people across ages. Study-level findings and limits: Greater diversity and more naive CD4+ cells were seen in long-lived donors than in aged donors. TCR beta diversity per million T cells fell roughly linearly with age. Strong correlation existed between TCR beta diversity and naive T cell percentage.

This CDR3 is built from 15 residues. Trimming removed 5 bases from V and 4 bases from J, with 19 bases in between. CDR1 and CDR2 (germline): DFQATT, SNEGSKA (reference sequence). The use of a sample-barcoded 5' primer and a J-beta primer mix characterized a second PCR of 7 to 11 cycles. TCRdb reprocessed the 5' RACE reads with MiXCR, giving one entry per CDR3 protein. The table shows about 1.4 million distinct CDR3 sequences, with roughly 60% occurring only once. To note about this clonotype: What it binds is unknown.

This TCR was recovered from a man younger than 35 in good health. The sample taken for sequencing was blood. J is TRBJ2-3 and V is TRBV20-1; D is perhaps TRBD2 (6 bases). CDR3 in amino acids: CSAGPGEPGADTQYF. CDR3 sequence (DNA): TGCAGTGCTGGCCCCGGCGAGCCGGGGGCAGATACGCAGTATTTT.